The 6 T cell receptor beta chains reported below all come from one sample, sequenced in a study of shared clonotypes between healthy human individuals. The naive CD8 fraction comprised CD45RO-negative cells positively selected for CCR7 and excluded terminally differentiated effector memory CD45RA+ cells. Assay: immunoSEQ multiplex PCR; the TCRdb copy retains only in-frame clones and omits some. This sample carries about 2 million clones, over 85% of them seen once, and the ten largest clones take around 1.1%. The source material was naive CD8+ T cells sorted from blood. These receptors came from a man between 18 and 29 years old in good health.

The rearrangement links TRBV14 to TRBJ2-7; 9 bases are shared with TRBD1. Germline CDR1 reads SGHDN; CDR2 reads FVKESK. The CDR3 loop spans 16 amino acids. The J segment lost 5 bases and the V segment lost 4 bases, leaving 12 bases of the junction unmatched. CDR3 coding DNA: TGTGCCAGCAGCCCACATTCCGGGACAGGGAACCACGAGCAGTACTTC. Its translation: CASSPHSGTGNHEQYF.

V usage is TRBV2 and J usage is TRBJ2-5, with a tentative D call TRBD1 (6 bases). The V gene lost 0 bases and the J gene lost 3 bases, with 14 bases spanning the gap. Germline-derived CDR1 and CDR2 are SNHLY and FYNNEI. The CDR3 length is 16 residues. The CDR3 is CASSEALSDREETQYF. CDR3 DNA: TGTGCCAGCAGTGAAGCCCTTTCGGACAGAGAAGAGACCCAGTACTTC.

This chain joins TRBV4-1 and TRBJ2-3; D is perhaps TRBD1 or TRBD2 (5 bases each). Trimming stripped 7 bases from V and 1 base from J, with 12 bases between. The length of the CDR3 is 14 residues. The germline CDR1 and CDR2 sequences are MGHRA and YSYEKL. This chain's CDR3 is CASTLRDGTDTQYF. CDR3 in DNA: TGCGCCAGCACCCTTCGGGACGGCACAGATACGCAGTATTTT.

The chain employs TRBV30 and TRBJ1-1; perhaps TRBD1 as D (6 bases). Germline values: CDR1 GTSNPN, CDR2 SVGIG (reference sequence). The CDR3 contains 15 residues. The V end was cut by 0 bases, the J end by 3 bases, with 14 bases between. The CDR3 DNA follows: TGTGCCTGGAGTGTCCATGGGGGCACGGACACTGAAGCTTTCTTT. Translated, it gives CAWSVHGGTDTEAFF.

V usage is TRBV2 and J usage is TRBJ1-6; D may be TRBD1 (5 bases). Between the trimmed V and J ends, which lost 9 bases and 8 bases, there was a span of 23 bases. CDR3 length equals 16 residues. Looked up from germline, CDR1 is SNHLY and CDR2 is FYNNEI. The CDR3 bases are TGTGCCAGTAGAGTGGTCGGGGCAGGGTTGGATTCACCCCTCCACTTT. Amino acid sequence: CASRVVGAGLDSPLHF.

The V gene is TRBV11-2, the J gene TRBJ2-7, with unresolved D. Per germline, CDR1 SGHAT and CDR2 FQNNGV. V lost 0 bases and J lost 0, with 12 bases in between. The CDR3 is 16 amino acids. CDR3 protein: CASSLEARWSSYEQYF. DNA for the CDR3: TGTGCCAGCAGCTTAGAGGCCAGGTGGAGCTCCTACGAGCAGTACTTC.